Many counts were recorded for the clone carrying this T cell receptor beta chain. Its antigen is not known. CDR1 is SGHTA, CDR2 FQGNSA, per germline. CDR3 length: 17 residues. Trimming cost V 5 bases and J 2 bases, with 21 bases left between them. TCRdb reanalysed the reads using MiXCR and keeps one entry per CDR3 protein. The table lists hundreds of thousands of distinct CDR3 sequences, over 7.5% of them singletons, with 3.5% to 4.5% in the top ten. This specimen belongs to a study of T cell repertoires in cytomegalovirus infection. Looking at the study overall: Matching HLA type and CMV infection were both indicated by public TCR beta signatures.

Study-level results: There were carriers of CMV plus the relevant HLA, and cumulative public TCR beta family frequency identified them. The response measured ex vivo was dominated by TCR beta clonotypes (HLA-C-restricted and CMV-specific).

The sequence was collected from a human donor in good health (CMV status not recorded). Some clones in this sample may be carry-over from other donors' samples. The sample consisted of PBMCs. The V gene is TRBV7-2, the J gene TRBJ1-2, with TRBD1 as a possible D gene (6 bases). As DNA, the CDR3 is TGTGCCAGCAGCCAGAAAACAGGGAACTCTTTCAACTATGGCTACACCTTC. Its translation: CASSQKTGNSFNYGYTF.